The clone carrying this TCR beta chain was detected a few times. Antigen: not known. This CDR3 is 16 amino acids long. Germline V gives CDR1 DFQATT, CDR2 SNEGSKA (reference sequence). Trimming at V came to 0 bases and at J to 0 bases, leaving 4 bases not matched to a gene. Amplification of TCR beta CDR3 regions used RNA as the template. The HTBI set primed first-round TCR CDR3 RT-PCR. One entry per CDR3 protein results from TCRdb running MiXCR on the multiplex PCR reads. Among about 530,000 distinct CDR3 sequences, 17% were seen once, and the ten largest hold around 17%. These data originate in a study of T cells in Graves' hyperthyroidism and ophthalmopathy. Findings and caveats of the study: Most clonotypes expanded in the thyroid (above 0.001) were also present in blood. In simple terms, a model built on 13 V-J features told ophthalmopathy apart from stable hyperthyroidism.

The chain links TRBV20-1 to TRBJ1-5; 8 bases map to TRBD1. The source of this sequence is a woman aged 18-29 years with Graves' ophthalmopathy. The sequencing input was blood. The CDR3 sequence is CSARDPGTGSNQPQHF. DNA for the CDR3: TGCAGTGCTAGAGACCCCGGGACAGGTAGCAATCAGCCCCAGCATTTT.